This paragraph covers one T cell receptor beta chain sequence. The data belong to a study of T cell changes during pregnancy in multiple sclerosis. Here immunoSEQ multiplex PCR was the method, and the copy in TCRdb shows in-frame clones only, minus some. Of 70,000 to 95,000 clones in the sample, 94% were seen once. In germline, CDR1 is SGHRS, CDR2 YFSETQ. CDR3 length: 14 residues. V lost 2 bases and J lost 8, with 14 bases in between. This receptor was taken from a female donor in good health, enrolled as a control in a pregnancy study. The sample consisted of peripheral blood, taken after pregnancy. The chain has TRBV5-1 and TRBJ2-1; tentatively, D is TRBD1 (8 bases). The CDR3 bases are TGCGCCAGCAGCTTCTCACAGGGGGGGGATGAGCAGTTCTTC. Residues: CASSFSQGGDEQFF.